This is a list of T cell receptor beta chains from one sample in a study of T cells in Graves' hyperthyroidism and ophthalmopathy. TCRdb re-called the multiplex PCR reads through MiXCR, storing one row per CDR3 protein. The repertoire holds 750,000 to 950,000 distinct CDR3 sequences, about two fifths seen once, with roughly 8.3% in the top ten. Sequencing used blood. The source is a young man with Graves' hyperthyroidism. CDR3s include the opening cysteine and the closing phenylalanine or tryptophan. A D gene is named only where the DNA matches it firmly. The size entry is marked missing in some rows and otherwise reads once, few, many or a size class.

TGCAGCCTACGGACAGTCCAAGAGACCCAGTACTTC,CSLRTVQETQYF,12,TRBJ2-5,TRBV29-1,.,.
TGCGCCAGCACCCTCAGCAGGGGTAATTCACCCCTCCACTTT,CASTLSRGNSPLHF,14,TRBJ1-6,TRBV5-1,.,.
TGCAGCAGTTACCCAGCTCCAGTGGGGGAGCAGTACTTC,CSSYPAPVGEQYF,13,TRBJ2-7,TRBV29-1,.,.
TGTGCCAGCAGCTTGGCGAACAGCAGGGAGCCGGACACCGGGGAGCTGTTTTTT,CASSLANSREPDTGELFF,18,TRBJ2-2,TRBV7-9,.,few
TGTGCCAGCAGGGGCTCGGGACAGGGTATCACTGAAGCTTTCTTT,CASRGSGQGITEAFF,15,TRBJ1-1,TRBV7-9,TRBD1,.
TGCAGTGCTAGAGACCAGAATCAGCCCCAGCATTTT,CSARDQNQPQHF,12,TRBJ1-5,TRBV20-1,.,many
TGCGCCACCGGCCCGGGAGGGCGGGACTTCGACGAGCAGTACTTC,CATGPGGRDFDEQYF,15,TRBJ2-7,TRBV4-1,TRBD2,.
TGTGCCAGTAGTATACTGACGGATGAAGCTTTCTTT,CASSILTDEAFF,12,TRBJ1-1,TRBV19,.,.
TGTGCCAGCAGCTTTAAAGCGGGAGGCATTCAAGAGACCCAGTACTTC,CASSFKAGGIQETQYF,16,TRBJ2-5,TRBV13,TRBD2,.
TGCAGCGTTGAGGGTAAGGGGGCGCTGGCCTATGGCTACACCTTC,CSVEGKGALAYGYTF,15,TRBJ1-2,TRBV29-1,TRBD1,once
TGTGCCGGCAGCTTAGAAGGGACTTACACCGGGGAGCTGTTTTTT,CAGSLEGTYTGELFF,15,TRBJ2-2,TRBV7-2,.,.
TGTGCCAGCAGTTACTGGACGGGTGGAAACACCATATATTTT,CASSYWTGGNTIYF,14,TRBJ1-3,TRBV6-5,.,few
TGTGCCAGCAGCCCCTCCCTCGATGGGGCCGGGGAGCTGTTTTTT,CASSPSLDGAGELFF,15,TRBJ2-2,TRBV7-6,.,few
TGTGCCACCAGCAAGACAGGGGTAAATGAAAAACTGTTTTTT,CATSKTGVNEKLFF,14,TRBJ1-4,TRBV24-1,TRBD1,many
TGTGCCACCAGCAGGGGGACAGGGGAAGCCTACGAGCAGTACTTC,CATSRGTGEAYEQYF,15,TRBJ2-7,TRBV15,TRBD1,.
TGTGCCATCAGTGGAACTCAGGGGACTAGCGAGCTCTACGAGCAGTACTTC,CAISGTQGTSELYEQYF,17,TRBJ2-7,TRBV10-3,TRBD2,.
TGTGGCAGCAGTGAACATTCTACTAGCATCCAGACCCAGTACTTC,CGSSEHSTSIQTQYF,15,TRBJ2-5,TRBV2,.,many
TGCGCCAGCAGCCGCCTTTGGAGCGGCGGGGGGAGGCACGAGCAGTACTTC,CASSRLWSGGGRHEQYF,17,TRBJ2-7,TRBV5-6,TRBD2,few
TGTGCCAGCAGCTCAGACGTGAGCTCCTACAATGAGCAGTTCTTC,CASSSDVSSYNEQFF,15,TRBJ2-1,TRBV7-2,.,few
TGTGCCAGCAGCCGCGCGGGGCCGTCCTACGAGCAGTACTTC,CASSRAGPSYEQYF,14,TRBJ2-7,TRBV7-9,.,many
TGTGCCAGCAGCGCTACTCTCCTTCAGGGGAGGGGTCAGCCCCAGCATTTT,CASSATLLQGRGQPQHF,17,TRBJ1-5,TRBV7-9,.,few
TGCAGCTTGGGGGACATGGCCTACGAGCAGTACTTC,CSLGDMAYEQYF,12,TRBJ2-7,TRBV29-1,.,.
TGCGCCAGCAGTCCTATCCGGGACCCACCAGAGGGGGGCTACACCTTC,CASSPIRDPPEGGYTF,16,TRBJ1-2,TRBV2,.,.
TGCGCCAGCAGCTTCGGGGACGAGCAGTACTTC,CASSFGDEQYF,11,TRBJ2-7,TRBV5-1,.,many
TGTGCCAGCAGCGACGACAGGGTTACAACTAATGAAAAACTGTTTTTT,CASSDDRVTTNEKLFF,16,TRBJ1-4,TRBV5-4,TRBD1,.
TGTGCCAGCAGCCCAACGGACCGGGAGTCCTACGAGCAGTACTTC,CASSPTDRESYEQYF,15,TRBJ2-7,TRBV14,.,.
TGTGCCACTGCAGGGGGACCTAATCAGCCCCAGCATTTT,CATAGGPNQPQHF,13,TRBJ1-5,TRBV19,TRBD1,few